Presented here are 26 T cell receptor beta chains from one specimen sequenced in a study of shared clonotypes between healthy human individuals. The data were produced by immunoSEQ multiplex PCR, yet TCRdb's version contains in-frame clones alone and is incomplete. The sample includes about 1 million clones, roughly 80% seen only once; the top ten take approximately 1.5%. The material sequenced was memory CD4+ T cells sorted from blood. The subset denotes: CD45RA-negative fraction. The receptors shown here come from a young man in good health.

About this clone: This specimen includes other DNA sequences encoding the same CDR3. J is TRBJ2-2 and V is TRBV7-9; D possibly corresponds to TRBD2 (6 bases). The germline CDR1 and CDR2 sequences are SEHNR and FQNEAQ (reference sequence). CDR3 length: 15 amino acids. V lost 5 bases to trimming and J lost 2 bases, with 12 bases between them. The CDR3 reads CASSAPGANTGELFF. CDR3 DNA sequence: TGTGCCAGCAGCGCACCGGGAGCTAACACCGGGGAGCTGTTTTTT.

This clone was observed at least ten times. This chain links TRBV10-2 with TRBJ2-7; perhaps TRBD2 as D (5 bases). V lost 2 bases to trimming and J lost 7 bases, with 9 bases between them. Germline lookup yields CDR1 WSHSY and CDR2 SAAADI. The CDR3 sequence is 12 residues long. Here the CDR3 reads CASSEVPGEQYF. The CDR3 DNA reads TGCGCCAGCAGTGAGGTGCCGGGGGAGCAGTACTTC.

This clone was seen a handful of times. The V gene is TRBV29-1, the J gene TRBJ2-5, with D perhaps TRBD2 (6 bases). This CDR3 has 12 residues. V lost 4 bases, J lost 4 bases, and 10 bases lay in between. Germline CDR1 SQVTM, CDR2 ANQGSEA. CDR3 in DNA: TGCAGCGTTGTAAAGGGAGGAGAGACCCAGTACTTC. This codes for CSVVKGGETQYF.

This chain connects TRBV5-1 to TRBJ2-7, with D unresolved. Trimming left V 4 bases short and J 7 bases short, with 18 bases between. This CDR3 region has 14 residues. Germline V CDR1 and CDR2: SGHRS, YFSETQ. The CDR3 loop is CASSPRTDLGEQYF. DNA for the CDR3: TGCGCCAGCAGCCCGAGGACCGACTTGGGGGAGCAGTACTTC.

Turning to this clone: A much larger clone is a single base away; this may be a read error. This chain's CDR3 is CASSLTANTEAFF. The CDR3 region has the DNA TGTGCCAGCAGCTTGACAGCGAACACTGAAGCTTTCTTT. The chain employs TRBV27 and TRBJ1-1, with D possibly matching TRBD1 (5 bases). The CDR3 has 13 residues. Germline CDR1 MNHEY, CDR2 SMNVEV (reference sequence). The ends were cut back, 6 bases at V and 1 base at J, with 9 bases in the middle.

V and J are TRBV7-6 and TRBJ1-3, with a tentative D call TRBD1 (6 bases). Trimming took 1 base from V and 0 from J, leaving 10 bases between them. Germline-derived CDR1 and CDR2 are SGHVS and FNYEAQ. The CDR3 has 16 amino acids. CDR3 DNA: TGTGCCAGCAGCTTAGGAACAGGGAGCTCTGGAAACACCATATATTTT. This codes for CASSLGTGSSGNTIYF.

V and J are TRBV5-1 and TRBJ2-5; D perhaps matches TRBD1 (6 bases). The CDR3 contains 15 residues. V was cut by 1 base and J by 2 bases, with 12 bases left in between. CDR1 is SGHRS, CDR2 YFSETQ, per germline. As DNA, the CDR3 is TGCGCCAGCAGCTTGTTAACGGGGACACAAGAGACCCAGTACTTC. Amino acids: CASSLLTGTQETQYF.

The chain joins TRBV28 to TRBJ1-2; 7 positions match TRBD1. After removal of 6 bases from V and 2 bases from J, the junction contained 9 bases not matched to a gene. The CDR3 covers 15 residues. Germline lookup yields CDR1 MDHEN and CDR2 SYDVKM. The CDR3 DNA reads TGTGCCAGCAGCTCCCCGGGACAGATAAACTATGGCTACACCTTC. Residues: CASSSPGQINYGYTF.

Written as DNA, the CDR3 is TGTGCCAGCAGTCCCGGGACAGGGGTTGGAGGCTACACCTTC. This encodes CASSPGTGVGGYTF. The V call is TRBV6-4, the J call TRBJ1-2, with 10 bases identical to TRBD1. The CDR3 totals 14 residues. V dropped 5 bases and J dropped 8; count of bases not matched to a gene: 8. Germline V gene sequence: CDR1 MRHNA, CDR2 SNTAGT.

This clone was detected only once. This sequence joins TRBV30 and TRBJ2-1; 7 positions match TRBD2. This CDR3 is built from 14 residues. The junction had 8 bases not matched to a gene; V was cut back by 5 bases and J by 4 bases. Germline loops: CDR1 GTSNPN, CDR2 SVGIG (reference sequence). Here the CDR3 reads CAWGWGTIYNEQFF. CDR3 coding DNA: TGTGCCTGGGGGTGGGGGACTATTTACAATGAGCAGTTCTTC.

Notes on this clone: This CDR3 is also generated by other DNA sequences in the sample. The CDR3 spells CASSLPGTYEQYF. The CDR3 region has the DNA TGTGCCAGCAGCTTGCCCGGAACCTACGAGCAGTACTTC. This chain connects TRBV5-4 to TRBJ2-7, with D hard to call. The length of the CDR3 is 13 residues. Germline CDR1 reads SGHNT; CDR2 reads YYREEE (reference sequence). V lost 1 base, J lost 2 bases, and 7 bases lay in between.

The chain links TRBV30 to TRBJ1-5; no definite D call. This CDR3 is 13 amino acids long. CDR1 is GTSNPN and CDR2 is SVGIG in the germline V gene (reference sequence). V was trimmed by 0 bases and J by 6 bases, leaving 9 bases between them. CDR3 DNA: TGTGCCTGGAGTGTACTCGGCGGTCAGCCCCAGCATTTT. Translated, it gives CAWSVLGGQPQHF.

The chain joins TRBV7-9 to TRBJ2-5, with D unresolved. The CDR3 sequence is 13 residues long. Per the germline V gene, CDR1 is SEHNR and CDR2 is FQNEAQ (reference sequence). V was trimmed by 5 bases and J by 4 bases, leaving 11 bases between them. The CDR3, as DNA: TGTGCCAGCAGCCCGCTGCCTTTAGAGACCCAGTACTTC. It specifies CASSPLPLETQYF.

V is TRBV30 and J is TRBJ1-5; D is unclear. The germline V gene has CDR1 GTSNPN and CDR2 SVGIG (reference sequence). Trimming took off 3 bases at V and 4 bases at J, with 19 bases between the two ends. CDR3 size: 16 residues. This CDR3 reads CAWSPPGKARNQPQHF. CDR3 nucleotide sequence: TGTGCCTGGAGCCCACCCGGCAAGGCTAGGAATCAGCCCCAGCATTTT. Variable domain in full (rest from reference TRBV30 and TRBJ1-5): SQTIHQWPATLVQPVGSPLSLECTVEGTSNPNLYWYRQAAGRGLQLLFYSVGIGQISSEVPQNLSASRPQDRQFILSSKKLLLSDSGFYLCAWSPPGKARNQPQHFGDGTRLSIL.

This clone was seen more than once but under ten times. CDR3 region: CASSDTGAVGEQYF. The CDR3 nucleotides are TGTGCCAGCAGCGATACAGGGGCGGTGGGCGAGCAGTACTTC. The rearrangement links TRBV9 to TRBJ2-7, with 7 bases aligning to TRBD1. Looked up from germline, CDR1 is SGDLS and CDR2 is YYNGEE. CDR3 size: 14 residues. V lost 3 bases to trimming and J lost 6 bases; unmatched junction nucleotides: 9.

This chain's CDR3 is CASSLNGAGDIQYF. In DNA form, the CDR3 reads TGCGCCAGCAGCTTGAACGGGGCGGGGGACATTCAGTACTTC. This rearrangement joins TRBV5-1 to TRBJ2-4; TRBD2 matches at 7 bases. Losses at the gene ends were 1 base for V and 8 bases for J; bases not matched to a gene: 6. CDR1 is SGHRS and CDR2 is YFSETQ in the germline V gene. The CDR3 runs to 14 residues.

This clone was recorded a few times. The rearrangement links TRBV20-1 to TRBJ1-6, with unresolved D. V was pared by 3 bases and J by 9 bases, with 6 bases between. The germline V gene encodes CDR1 DFQATT and CDR2 SNEGSKA (reference sequence). The CDR3 consists of 11 residues. The CDR3 coding sequence is TGCAGTGCTAGCGCAGGTTCACCCCTCCACTTT. Translating gives CSASAGSPLHF.

This clone occurred a few times. The chain links TRBV9 to TRBJ2-4; no clear D. The V end was cut by 4 bases, the J end by 8 bases, with 16 bases between. This CDR3 is 14 amino acids long. The germline gives CDR1 SGDLS, CDR2 YYNGEE. DNA for the CDR3: TGTGCCAGCAGCCCCGTTTCAGCCGGAGACATTCAGTACTTC. Translated: CASSPVSAGDIQYF.

The chain carries TRBV5-6 and TRBJ1-2; a weak D match, TRBD1 (6 bases). Trimming cost V 4 bases and J 4 bases, with 20 bases left between them. The CDR3 loop spans 16 amino acids. In germline, CDR1 is SGHDT, CDR2 YYEEEE. The CDR3 nucleotides read TGTGCCAGCAGCAGGGGACAAGTTAGGGGAAGCTATGGCTACACCTTC. Its translation is CASSRGQVRGSYGYTF.

This clone was recorded a few times. The chain has TRBV6-1 and TRBJ1-5, with a tentative D call TRBD1 (6 bases). The CDR3 has 13 residues. With 4 bases removed from V and 4 bases from J, the gap between germline ends came to 8 bases. The germline V gene encodes CDR1 MNHNS and CDR2 SASEGT. The CDR3 reads CASSGDRNQPQHF. For the CDR3, the DNA is TGTGCCAGCAGTGGTGACAGGAATCAGCCCCAGCATTTT.

V is TRBV9 and J is TRBJ2-7; no firm D call. The CDR3 has 14 amino acids. Germline CDR1 and CDR2: SGDLS and YYNGEE. V lost 4 bases and J lost 0, with 11 bases in between. CDR3 loop: CASSPQEPSYEQYF. The CDR3 bases are TGTGCCAGCAGCCCCCAGGAGCCCTCCTACGAGCAGTACTTC.

V gene TRBV5-4 combines with J gene TRBJ1-1; no definite D call. The CDR3 sequence is 12 residues long. V lost 4 bases, J lost 8 bases, and 12 bases lay in between. CDR1 and CDR2 (germline): SGHNT, YYREEE (reference sequence). The CDR3 sequence is CASSLGGLEAFF. Here the CDR3 DNA reads TGTGCCAGCAGCCTCGGAGGACTAGAAGCTTTCTTT.

The gene calls are TRBV7-2 and TRBJ1-3; unclear D gene. The germline CDR1 and CDR2 sequences are SGHTA and FQGNSA. The CDR3 is 15 residues long. Trimming removed 4 bases at V and 3 bases at J, with 13 bases between. This CDR3 reads CASSSGGFGGNTIYF. The CDR3 DNA is TGTGCCAGCAGCTCTGGAGGGTTTGGTGGAAACACCATATATTTT.

This clone was recorded many times. This chain links TRBV6-5 with TRBJ1-4, with a weak D call TRBD1 (6 bases). Germline CDR1 reads MNHEY; CDR2 reads SVGAGI. CDR3 size: 13 residues. V was shortened by 6 bases and J by 2 bases, with 7 bases between the two germline ends. CDR3 sequence (DNA): TGTGCCAGCAGGGGACATACTAATGAAAAACTGTTTTTT. Its protein product is CASRGHTNEKLFF.

This clone showed up just once. The rearrangement uses TRBV7-6 and TRBJ2-6; no definite D call. The CDR3 loop spans 13 amino acids. Germline values: CDR1 SGHVS, CDR2 FNYEAQ. Trimming took off 2 bases at V and 2 bases at J, with 1 base between the two ends. The CDR3 region has the DNA TGTGCCAGCAGCTTAACTGGGGCCAACGTCCTGACTTTC. Its protein product is CASSLTGANVLTF.

This rearrangement joins TRBV5-6 to TRBJ1-6, with unresolved D. Trimming left V 4 bases short and J 0 bases short, with 17 bases between. The CDR3 loop spans 18 amino acids. Looked up from germline, CDR1 is SGHDT and CDR2 is YYEEEE. The DNA for the CDR3 is TGTGCCAGCAGCGAAAGGTGGCCAGGAAGCTCCTATAATTCACCCCTCCACTTT. It yields the protein CASSERWPGSSYNSPLHF.